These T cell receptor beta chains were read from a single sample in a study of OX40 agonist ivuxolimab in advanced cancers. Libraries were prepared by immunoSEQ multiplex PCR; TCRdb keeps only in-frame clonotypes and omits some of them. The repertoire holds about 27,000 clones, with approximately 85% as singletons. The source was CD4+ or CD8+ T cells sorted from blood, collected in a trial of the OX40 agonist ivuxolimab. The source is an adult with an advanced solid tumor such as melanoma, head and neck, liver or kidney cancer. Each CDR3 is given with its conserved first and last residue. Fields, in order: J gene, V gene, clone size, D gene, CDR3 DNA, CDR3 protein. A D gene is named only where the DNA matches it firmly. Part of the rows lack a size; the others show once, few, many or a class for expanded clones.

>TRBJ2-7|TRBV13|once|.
TGTGCCAGCAGCTCAAGGGGGGGAGGGTTCCACGAGCAGTACTTC
CASSSRGGGFHEQYF
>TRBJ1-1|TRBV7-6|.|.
TGTGCCAGCACCCCCTCAGGGGCGAACACTGAAGCTTTCTTT
CASTPSGANTEAFF
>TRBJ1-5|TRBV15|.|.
TGTGCCACCAGCAGAGGGGGATACAATCAGCCCCAGCATTTT
CATSRGGYNQPQHF
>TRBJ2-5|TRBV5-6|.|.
TGTGCCAGCAGCTTGGGGGGGTCACAAGAGACCCAGTACTTC
CASSLGGSQETQYF
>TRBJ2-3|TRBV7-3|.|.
TGTGCCAGCAGCCCCCGTGATCGCTTTTCAGATACGCAGTATTTT
CASSPRDRFSDTQYF
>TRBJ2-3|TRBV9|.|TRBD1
TGTGCCAGCAGCCCAGAAGGACAGGGGGCCGATACGCAGTATTTT
CASSPEGQGADTQYF
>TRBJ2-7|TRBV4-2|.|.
TGTGCCAGCAGCCAAGTTTCCGGGACTCTTTCCCACGAGCAGTACTTC
CASSQVSGTLSHEQYF
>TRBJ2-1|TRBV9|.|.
TGTGCCAGCAGCCCCCGGGATAGCGGATTATCCTACAATGAGCAGTTCTTC
CASSPRDSGLSYNEQFF
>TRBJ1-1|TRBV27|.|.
TGTGCCAGCAGTTTCAGGATGAACACTGAAGCTTTCTTT
CASSFRMNTEAFF
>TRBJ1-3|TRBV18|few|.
TGTGCCAGCTCACCACGGCCCGACCTCCCCATATATTTT
CASSPRPDLPIYF
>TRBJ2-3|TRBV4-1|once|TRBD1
TGCGCCAGCAGCCTTGTGGGGACAGGGTCCCCTGGTACGCAGTATTTT
CASSLVGTGSPGTQYF
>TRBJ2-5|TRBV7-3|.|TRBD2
TGTGCCAGCAGCTTAAATCCGGGGGGTCAAGAGACCCAGTACTTC
CASSLNPGGQETQYF
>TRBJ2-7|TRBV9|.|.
TGTGCCAGCAGCCCCCGCCCGGGTTCCATTCCCCACGAGCAGTACTTC
CASSPRPGSIPHEQYF
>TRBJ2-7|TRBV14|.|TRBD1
TGTGCCAGCAGCCACTACAGGGGCTCCCTCTACGAGCAGTACTTC
CASSHYRGSLYEQYF
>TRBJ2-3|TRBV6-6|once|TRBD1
TGTGCCAGCCGGGACAGGCTCACAGATACGCAGTATTTT
CASRDRLTDTQYF
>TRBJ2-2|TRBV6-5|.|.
TGTGCCGGTGGGGTCGCCGGGGAGCTGTTTTTT
CAGGVAGELFF
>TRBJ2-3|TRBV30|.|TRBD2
TGTGCCTGGGGAGCGGGAGAGGCTACGCAGTATTTT
CAWGAGEATQYF
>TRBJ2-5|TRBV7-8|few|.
TGTGCCAGCAGCCCCGATCTCAGAAGCGGACAAGAGACCCAGTACTTC
CASSPDLRSGQETQYF
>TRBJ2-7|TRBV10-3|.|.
TGTGCCATCAGTGAGAGGGGTAGTGGGTACGAGCAGTACTTC
CAISERGSGYEQYF
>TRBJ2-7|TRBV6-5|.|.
TGTGCCATCAGTGAGAATTACGAGCAGTACTTC
CAISENYEQYF
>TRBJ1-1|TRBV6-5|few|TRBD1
TGTGCCAGCAGTTACTCTTCCGAGACAGGGGAATCTTTCTTT
CASSYSSETGESFF
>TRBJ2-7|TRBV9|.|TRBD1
TGTGCCAGCAGCGTAGCGGGGACAGGGACCGAGCAGTACTTC
CASSVAGTGTEQYF
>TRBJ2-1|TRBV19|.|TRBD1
TGTGCCAGTAGTATCCCCGGGACAGGGACCTACAATGAGCAGTTCTTC
CASSIPGTGTYNEQFF
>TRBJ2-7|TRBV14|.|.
TGTGCCAGCAGCCAACGGGGCCCCTGGAACGAGCAGTACTTC
CASSQRGPWNEQYF
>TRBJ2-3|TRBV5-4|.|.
TGTGCCAGCAGCTTGCCTCAGCTAGGGACAGATACGCAGTATTTT
CASSLPQLGTDTQYF
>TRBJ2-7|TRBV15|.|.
TGTGCCACCGAAGTCGGGGGTTCCTACGAGCAGTACTTC
CATEVGGSYEQYF
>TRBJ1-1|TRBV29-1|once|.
TGCAGCGTTGGGGGCAGTGAAGCTTTCTTT
CSVGGSEAFF
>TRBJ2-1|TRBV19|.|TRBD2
TGTGCCAGTAGTTGGAGGCGGGGGGATGAGCAGTTCTTC
CASSWRRGDEQFF
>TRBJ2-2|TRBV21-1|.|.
TGTGCCAGCAGCTTAACGAACAGGGACAGGGAGATCGCGAACACCGGGGAGCTGTTTTTT
CASSLTNRDREIANTGELFF
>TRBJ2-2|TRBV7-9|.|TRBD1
TGTGCCAGCAGCACACTGACAGGGGGAACCGGGGAGCTGTTTTTT
CASSTLTGGTGELFF
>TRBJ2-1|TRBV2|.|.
TGTGCCAGCATGGGTTTCGCGGGGTCCTACAATGAGCAGTTCTTC
CASMGFAGSYNEQFF
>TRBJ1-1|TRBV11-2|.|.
TGTGCCAGCAGCTTAGATGTCAGACTGAACACTGAAGCTTTCTTT
CASSLDVRLNTEAFF
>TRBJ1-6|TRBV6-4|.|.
TGTGCCAGCAGTGATGGGGGGTCGCCGGACTCACCCCTCCACTTT
CASSDGGSPDSPLHF
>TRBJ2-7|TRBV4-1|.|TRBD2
TGCGCCAGCAGCCAAGAACTAGCGAACTCCTACGAGCAGTACTTC
CASSQELANSYEQYF
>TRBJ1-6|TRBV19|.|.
TGTGCCAGTAGTATCGGCTCCTATAATTCACCCCTCCACTTT
CASSIGSYNSPLHF
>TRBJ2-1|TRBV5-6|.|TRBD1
TGTGCCAGCAGCCTCGGACAGGGGGCGTACAATGAGCAGTTCTTC
CASSLGQGAYNEQFF
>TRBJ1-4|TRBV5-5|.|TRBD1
TGTGCCAGCAGCTTGGGGACAGGGGGGGCCTCTGAAAGACTGTTTTTT
CASSLGTGGASERLFF
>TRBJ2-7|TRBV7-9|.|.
TGTGCCAGCAGCTATGCCGGGACTGGCGAGCAGTACTTC
CASSYAGTGEQYF
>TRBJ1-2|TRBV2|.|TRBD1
TGTGCCAGCCTCCGGGACAGGGGACGAAACTATGGCTACACCTTC
CASLRDRGRNYGYTF
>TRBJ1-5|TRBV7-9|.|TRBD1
TGTGCCAGCAGCTTCAGCGACAGGGGTAGCAATCAGCCCCAGCATTTT
CASSFSDRGSNQPQHF
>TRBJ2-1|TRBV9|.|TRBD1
TGTGCCAGCAGCCTCCTTCCCGGACAGGGAAGGTACAATGAGCAGTTCTTC
CASSLLPGQGRYNEQFF
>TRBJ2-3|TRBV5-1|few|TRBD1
TGCGCCAGCAGCTTGGAAGACAGGGATGCAGATACGCAGTATTTT
CASSLEDRDADTQYF
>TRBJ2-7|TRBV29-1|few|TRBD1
TGCAGCGCTCCCGGACAGGGGGACGAGCAGTACTTC
CSAPGQGDEQYF
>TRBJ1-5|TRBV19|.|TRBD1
TGTGCCAGTAACCTGGGACAGGGCAATCAGCCCCAGCATTTT
CASNLGQGNQPQHF
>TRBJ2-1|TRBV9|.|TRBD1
TGTGCCAGCAGCGTAGTGGGACAGGGGGCCGATGAGCAGTTCTTC
CASSVVGQGADEQFF
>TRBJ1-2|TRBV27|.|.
TGTGCCAGCAGTTTCACCAGGGACTCCGCTGGCTACACCTTC
CASSFTRDSAGYTF